This TCR beta chain is drawn from a study of shared clonotypes between healthy human individuals. The length of the CDR3 is 16 residues. In germline, CDR1 is SGHNT, CDR2 YYREEE (reference sequence). The V gene end was trimmed by 0 bases and the J gene end by 0 bases; junction bases not matched to a gene: 5. The table came from immunoSEQ multiplex PCR; TCRdb's copy has only in-frame clones and leaves some out. Of over a million clones in the sample, more than 75% were seen once. The chain carries TRBV5-4 and TRBJ2-7, with 8 bases identical to TRBD2. Material for sequencing was memory CD4+ T cells from PBMCs. The sample's subset: CD45RA-negative fraction. This receptor was identified in a man aged 18 to 30 in good health. Some clones in this sample may be carry-over from other donors' samples. The CDR3 here is CASSLGLREASYEQYF. The CDR3 DNA reads TGTGCCAGCAGCTTGGGGTTGCGGGAGGCCTCCTACGAGCAGTACTTC.